This T cell receptor beta chain appears in the sequencing data of a study of CD8 T cells in Susac syndrome. When the RNA was reverse transcribed, random hexamers were used with an input of about 0.5 to 1 ug. Amplification of TCR beta CDR3 across 54 Vbeta and 13 Jbeta was performed with immunoSEQ multiplex PCR. TCRdb re-analysed the immunoSEQ multiplex PCR reads in MiXCR, keeping a single row per CDR3 protein. Of some 150,000 distinct CDR3 sequences in the sample, about 93% were seen once. CDR1 and CDR2 from the germline V gene are SQVTM and ANQGSEA. V was trimmed by 2 bases and J by 7 bases, leaving 11 bases between them. CDR3 length: 12 residues. The authors carried out high-throughput sequencing of TCR beta. They applied it to CD8+ and CD4+ T cells obtained from blood. Negative isolation was used for CD8+ and CD4+ T cells and FACS enrichment for TEMRA cells.

The TCR was taken from a human donor in good health. The sequencing sample was made of CD8+ T cells from PBMCs. The chain carries TRBV29-1 and TRBJ1-1; TRBD1 is a possible D gene (5 bases). The DNA for the CDR3 is TGCAGCGTTGAATTAACGGGGGTTGAAGCTTTCTTT. It specifies CSVELTGVEAFF. Combining the CDR3 with reference TRBV29-1 and TRBJ1-1 gives the whole variable domain SAVISQKPSRDICQRGTSLTIQCQVDSQVTMMFWYRQQPGQSLTLIATANQGSEATYESGFVIDKFPISRPNLTFSTLTVSNMSPEDSSIYLCSVELTGVEAFFGQGTRLTVV.